The rows below give T cell receptor beta chains drawn from one sample of a study of CD8+ T cells in alopecia areata. Produced via immunoSEQ multiplex PCR; TCRdb's table is partial and in-frame only. The repertoire holds roughly 140,000 clones, with less than 65% as singletons. Material: CD8+ T cells sorted from blood. These receptors were collected from a human donor in good health. CDR3s include the opening cysteine and the closing phenylalanine or tryptophan. The D gene is left open where the match is weak. Clone size appears in some rows only: once, few, many, or a class for an expanded clone.

size,J,D,V,CDR3,DNA
NA,TRBJ2-7,NA,TRBV29-1,CSVGPSSYEQYF,TGCAGCGTTGGACCGAGCTCCTACGAGCAGTACTTC
NA,TRBJ2-7,NA,TRBV20-1,CSATPGYEQYF,TGCAGTGCTACCCCTGGATACGAGCAGTACTTC
few,TRBJ2-7,NA,TRBV7-9,CASSLVTSSYEQYF,TGTGCCAGCAGCTTGGTGACGAGTTCCTACGAGCAGTACTTC
few,TRBJ2-3,TRBD2,TRBV2,CASPGGVTDTQYF,TGTGCCAGCCCGGGAGGGGTTACAGATACGCAGTATTTT
few,TRBJ2-7,NA,TRBV11-2,CASSLARGLRYEQYF,TGTGCCAGCAGCTTAGCCAGGGGTCTACGCTACGAGCAGTACTTC
few,TRBJ2-7,NA,TRBV15,CATSIRYEQYF,TGTGCCACCAGCATTCGATACGAGCAGTACTTC
NA,TRBJ2-1,NA,TRBV29-1,CSVEPAGIHEQFF,TGCAGCGTTGAGCCGGCAGGGATCCATGAGCAGTTCTTC
many,TRBJ2-7,TRBD2,TRBV4-2,CASSQDGTSGSYEQYF,TGTGCCAGCAGCCAAGATGGGACTAGCGGCTCCTACGAGCAGTACTTC
NA,TRBJ2-1,TRBD2,TRBV2,CASIETSPLYNEQFF,TGTGCCAGCATTGAGACTAGCCCTCTTTACAATGAGCAGTTCTTC
NA,TRBJ2-5,NA,TRBV9,CASSVGNGPETQYF,TGTGCCAGCAGCGTCGGGAACGGCCCCGAGACCCAGTACTTC
NA,TRBJ2-5,NA,TRBV5-1,CASSVPPETQYF,TGCGCCAGCTCAGTCCCTCCAGAGACCCAGTACTTC
few,TRBJ1-1,NA,TRBV29-1,CSVEGRENAFF,TGCAGCGTTGAGGGCAGGGAGAATGCTTTCTTT
NA,TRBJ2-1,NA,TRBV5-1,CASSHGTSDNEQFF,TGCGCCAGCAGCCACGGGACAAGTGACAATGAGCAGTTCTTC
NA,TRBJ2-2,TRBD2,TRBV5-1,CASSLVGQTGTKAGELFF,TGCGCCAGCAGCTTGGTTGGCCAGACCGGGACTAAGGCCGGGGAGCTGTTTTTT
NA,TRBJ1-1,NA,TRBV18,CASSPPGNTEAFF,TGTGCCAGCTCACCACCGGGGAACACTGAAGCTTTCTTT
NA,TRBJ2-7,TRBD1,TRBV29-1,CSVLDRALNYEQYF,TGCAGCGTTTTGGACAGGGCACTAAACTACGAGCAGTACTTC
few,TRBJ2-5,TRBD2,TRBV29-1,CSVIRLAADETQYF,TGCAGCGTCATTAGACTAGCCGCCGACGAGACCCAGTACTTC
NA,TRBJ2-7,NA,TRBV27,CASSLRITYEQYF,TGTGCCAGCAGTCTGAGGATCACCTACGAGCAGTACTTC
NA,TRBJ2-5,NA,TRBV6-6,CASNPMGTQETQYF,TGTGCCAGCAACCCAATGGGGACACAAGAGACCCAGTACTTC
NA,TRBJ1-2,NA,TRBV19,CASSVGDYGYTF,TGTGCCAGTAGTGTCGGGGACTATGGCTACACCTTC
NA,TRBJ1-5,TRBD1,TRBV4-2,CASSQGLAGQYQPQHF,TGTGCCAGCAGCCAGGGACTCGCGGGACAGTATCAGCCCCAGCATTTT
NA,TRBJ2-1,NA,TRBV20-1,CSAPLGYEQFF,TGCAGTGCTCCCCTCGGCTATGAGCAGTTCTTC
NA,TRBJ2-1,NA,TRBV6-5,CASSWDWTDEQFF,TGTGCCAGCAGTTGGGATTGGACCGATGAGCAGTTCTTC
NA,TRBJ1-1,NA,TRBV29-1,CSVVPWGSMNTEAFF,TGCAGCGTTGTCCCTTGGGGATCGATGAACACTGAAGCTTTCTTT
NA,TRBJ2-5,NA,TRBV2,CASSQRPQYF,TGTGCCAGCAGTCAGCGACCCCAGTACTTC
NA,TRBJ2-2,NA,TRBV20-1,CSFRGTGELFF,TGCAGTTTCCGGGGGACCGGGGAGCTGTTTTTT
NA,TRBJ2-3,NA,TRBV25-1,CASSETDRYTDTQYF,TGTGCCAGCAGTGAAACTGACAGATACACAGATACGCAGTATTTT